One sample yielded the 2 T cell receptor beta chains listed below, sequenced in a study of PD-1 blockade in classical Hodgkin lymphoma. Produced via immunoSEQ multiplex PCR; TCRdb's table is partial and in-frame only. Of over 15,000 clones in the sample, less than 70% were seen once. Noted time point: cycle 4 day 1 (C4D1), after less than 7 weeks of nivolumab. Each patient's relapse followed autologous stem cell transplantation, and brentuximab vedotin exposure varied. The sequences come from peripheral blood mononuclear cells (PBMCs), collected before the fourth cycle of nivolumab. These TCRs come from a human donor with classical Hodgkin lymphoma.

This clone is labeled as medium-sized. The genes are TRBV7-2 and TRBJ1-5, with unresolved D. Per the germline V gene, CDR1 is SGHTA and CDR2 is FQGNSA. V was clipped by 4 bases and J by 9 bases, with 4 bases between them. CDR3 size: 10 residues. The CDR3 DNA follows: TGTGCCAGCAGCTGGTGGCCCCAGCATTTT. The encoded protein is CASSWWPQHF.

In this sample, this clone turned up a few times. CDR3 sequence (DNA): TGTGCCAGCAGTTGGGGGGAGAGCTCCTACGAGCAGTACTTC. This gives the protein CASSWGESSYEQYF. The V call is TRBV28, the J call TRBJ2-7; D possibly corresponds to TRBD2 (6 bases). V was trimmed by 4 bases and J by 0 bases, leaving 10 bases between them. The CDR3 loop spans 14 amino acids. From germline, CDR1 is MDHEN and CDR2 SYDVKM. The full variable domain, completed using reference TRBV28 and TRBJ2-7, is DVKVTQSSRYLVKRTGEKVFLECVQDMDHENMFWYRQDPGLGLRLIYFSYDVKMKEKGDIPEGYSVSREKKERFSLILESASTNQTSMYLCASSWGESSYEQYFGPGTRLTVT.